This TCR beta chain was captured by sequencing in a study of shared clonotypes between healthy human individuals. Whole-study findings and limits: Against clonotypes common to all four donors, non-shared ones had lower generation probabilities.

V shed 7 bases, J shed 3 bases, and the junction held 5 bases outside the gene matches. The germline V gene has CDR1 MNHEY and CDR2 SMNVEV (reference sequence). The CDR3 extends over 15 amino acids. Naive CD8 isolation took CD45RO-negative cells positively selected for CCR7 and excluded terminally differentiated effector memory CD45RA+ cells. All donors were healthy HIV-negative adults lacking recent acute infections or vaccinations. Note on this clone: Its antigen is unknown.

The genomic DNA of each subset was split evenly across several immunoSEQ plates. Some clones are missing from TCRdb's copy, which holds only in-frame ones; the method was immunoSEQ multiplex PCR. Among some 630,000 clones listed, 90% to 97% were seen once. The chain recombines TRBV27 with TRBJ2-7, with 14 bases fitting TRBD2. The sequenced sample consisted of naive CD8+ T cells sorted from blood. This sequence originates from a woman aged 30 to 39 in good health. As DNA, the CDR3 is TGTGCCAGCACCGCCGGGACTAGCGGGGGCTACGAGCAGTACTTC. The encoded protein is CASTAGTSGGYEQYF.